Listed below are T cell receptor beta chains from one sample, sequenced in a study of blood T cells in healthy people across ages. TCRdb processed the 5' RACE reads anew with MiXCR; each CDR3 protein has one entry. The sample lists around 1,600,000 distinct CDR3 sequences, about 42% seen once, with about 4.1% in the top ten. Material: blood. The receptor set was obtained from a woman younger than 35 in good health. Both conserved end residues are part of each CDR3. D genes are given only for firm matches. Size values are once, few and many counts, or a class for expanded clones, and some rows have none.

abundance | j_gene | d_gene | v_gene | CDR3nt | CDR3aa
few | TRBJ2-3 | - | TRBV18 | TGTGCCAGCTCACCGATGCACAGGGCACTCACAGATACGCAGTATTTT | CASSPMHRALTDTQYF
many | TRBJ2-7 | - | TRBV7-2 | TGTGCCAGCAGCTCTCCTAATTCCTACGAGCAGTACTTC | CASSSPNSYEQYF
many | TRBJ2-3 | TRBD1 | TRBV29-1 | TGCAGCGAGACAGGGGGCGGCACAGATACGCAGTATTTT | CSETGGGTDTQYF
- | TRBJ2-7 | - | TRBV7-9 | TGTGCCAGCACAGCGACAGGAGTGGGCGAGCAGTACTTC | CASTATGVGEQYF
- | TRBJ2-3 | - | TRBV2 | TGTGCCAGCCCCGTGGACAGATCCACAGATACGCAGTATTTT | CASPVDRSTDTQYF
once | TRBJ2-7 | - | TRBV28 | TGTGCCAGCAGCCTGTTCTCGGCCGCCTACGAGCAGTACTTC | CASSLFSAAYEQYF
- | TRBJ2-7 | - | TRBV10-3 | TGTGCCATCAGTGACCAGGGACAAGCCTACGAGCAGTACTTC | CAISDQGQAYEQYF
- | TRBJ1-4 | - | TRBV6-5 | TGTGCCAGCAGCCCTCGTAGGGGCACTGATGAAAAACTGTTTTTT | CASSPRRGTDEKLFF
- | TRBJ2-6 | - | TRBV14 | TGTGCCAGCAGCCTTTCGCTAGCGATGCGCTCTGGGGCCAACGTCCTGACTTTC | CASSLSLAMRSGANVLTF
- | TRBJ2-1 | TRBD2 | TRBV24-1 | TGTGCCACCAGTGATTTTGGGGGGGAGCGCTACAATGAGCAGTTCTTC | CATSDFGGERYNEQFF
- | TRBJ2-1 | - | TRBV7-8 | TGTGCCAGCAGCTCGACTATTTTCAATGAGCAGTTCTTC | CASSSTIFNEQFF
- | TRBJ1-1 | TRBD1 | TRBV14 | TGTGCCAGCAGCCAGTGGCCGGGACAGGGAATTTTTTTCACTGAAGCTTTCTTT | CASSQWPGQGIFFTEAFF
few | TRBJ1-5 | TRBD1 | TRBV7-2 | TGTGCCAGCAGCCTCCGACAGGGGGTCAATCAGCCCCAGCATTTT | CASSLRQGVNQPQHF
- | TRBJ2-7 | - | TRBV10-3 | TGTGCCATCAGTTGGGGCGTCATACACTACAATGAGCAGTACTTC | CAISWGVIHYNEQYF
- | TRBJ2-1 | TRBD1 | TRBV25-1 | TGTGCCAGCCGGTCTGACCGGGACAGGGGAAGGAATGAGCAGTTCTTC | CASRSDRDRGRNEQFF
few | TRBJ2-7 | - | TRBV20-1 | TGCAGTGCTAGTACCTTGAGCGAGCAGTACTTC | CSASTLSEQYF
- | TRBJ2-5 | TRBD2 | TRBV6-2/TRBV6-3 | TGTGCCAGCAGAACTAGCGGGGGCTACCAAGAGACCCAGTACTTC | CASRTSGGYQETQYF
- | TRBJ1-6 | TRBD1 | TRBV7-9 | TGTGCCAGCAGCGGGACCGGGACAGGGAGCTCCTATAATTCACCCCTCCACTTT | CASSGTGTGSSYNSPLHF
few | TRBJ2-7 | - | TRBV20-1 | TGCAGTGCAGCCCCCGGGGGAACCTACGAGCAGTACTTC | CSAAPGGTYEQYF
- | TRBJ1-2 | - | TRBV14 | TGTGCCAGCAGCCCAGGACAGACAAATACCTATGGCTACACCTTC | CASSPGQTNTYGYTF
few | TRBJ2-2 | TRBD1 | TRBV7-6 | TGTGCCAGCAGCCTTGGACAGGGGTTGAACACCGGGGAGCTGTTTTTT | CASSLGQGLNTGELFF
once | TRBJ2-3 | - | TRBV3-1 | TGTGCCAGCAATATGGGATTAGCGACAGATACGCAGTATTTT | CASNMGLATDTQYF
- | TRBJ2-1 | TRBD1 | TRBV10-3 | TGTGCCATCAGTGAGGGGACAGCGAGAAAGTACTACAATGAGCAGTTCTTC | CAISEGTARKYYNEQFF
- | TRBJ2-7 | - | TRBV5-1 | TGCGCCAGCAGCTTCAGGCCAGGGAGCTACGAGCAGTACTTC | CASSFRPGSYEQYF
- | TRBJ1-3 | - | TRBV5-6 | TGTGCCAGCAGCTTGTCGGGTGACCGAAACACCATATATTTT | CASSLSGDRNTIYF
- | TRBJ1-2 | - | TRBV6-1 | TGTGCCAGCCTACCGGGACGGAGTGGTGGATTGAATAGCGGCTACACCTTC | CASLPGRSGGLNSGYTF
- | TRBJ2-1 | TRBD2 | TRBV20-1 | TGCAGTGCTAGCCATGCCCGTACCGGGACTATCGGGCCCTACAATGAGCAGTTCTTC | CSASHARTGTIGPYNEQFF
- | TRBJ1-2 | - | TRBV12-3/TRBV12-4 | TGTGCCAGCAGTTTAAGACGGAAAGACTATGGCTACACCTTC | CASSLRRKDYGYTF
- | TRBJ2-2 | - | TRBV4-1 | TGCGCCAGCAGCCAAAGCGAAACCGGGGAGCTGTTTTTT | CASSQSETGELFF
few | TRBJ2-3 | TRBD2 | TRBV5-1 | TGCGCCAGCAGCTCGAGTATAGCGGGAGTGGCGGATACGCAGTATTTT | CASSSSIAGVADTQYF
few | TRBJ2-7 | TRBD1 | TRBV3-1 | TGTGCCAGCAGCCAATTCGGGACAGACTACGAGCAGTACTTC | CASSQFGTDYEQYF
few | TRBJ2-3 | - | TRBV18 | TGTGCCAGCTCACCGTTCCAAGGGGGAGCCACAGATACGCAGTATTTT | CASSPFQGGATDTQYF
few | TRBJ1-5 | - | TRBV2 | TGTGCCAGCAGTGTTGAGTCAGGAGACAATCAGCCCCAGCATTTT | CASSVESGDNQPQHF
few | TRBJ1-1 | - | TRBV29-1 | TGCAGCGTTAAGGGGAGGACGAACACTGAAGCTTTCTTT | CSVKGRTNTEAFF
- | TRBJ1-1 | - | TRBV5-1 | TGCGCCAGCAGCTCCAACCCGGGACAACATGAAGCTTTCTTT | CASSSNPGQHEAFF
- | TRBJ2-1 | TRBD2 | TRBV7-8 | TGTGCCAGCAGCTTACCGAGATCTAGCGGGAGTCGGGGGAATGAGCAGTTCTTC | CASSLPRSSGSRGNEQFF
- | TRBJ2-1 | - | TRBV20-1 | TGCAGTGCTAGCCGGGTGGGAGGCTTAAGCTCCTACAATGAGCAGTTCTTC | CSASRVGGLSSYNEQFF
few | TRBJ2-1 | - | TRBV9 | TGTGCCAGCAGCGTTAACGATGAGCAGTTCTTC | CASSVNDEQFF
- | TRBJ1-2 | - | TRBV28 | TGTGCCAGCAGCCTTGGAAGTATCGGGAAAGGCGGCTACACCTTC | CASSLGSIGKGGYTF
- | TRBJ2-4 | - | TRBV6-2/TRBV6-3 | TGTGCCAGCCGTCGCCGGGCACTAGCCAAAAACATTCAGTACTTC | CASRRRALAKNIQYF
once | TRBJ1-2 | - | TRBV20-1 | TGCAGTGCTAGAGATCCGGGGGCGGGTGGCTACACCTTC | CSARDPGAGGYTF
- | TRBJ1-4 | - | TRBV6-1 | TGTGCCAGCAGTGAAGAGGTAACATTGGATGAAAAACTGTTTTTT | CASSEEVTLDEKLFF
- | TRBJ2-1 | TRBD2 | TRBV9 | TGTGCCAGCAGCGAGGCCCAACTAGCGGCTGAGCAGTTCTTC | CASSEAQLAAEQFF
- | TRBJ1-2 | - | TRBV19 | TGTGCCAGTAGTCAACCGGACAGCCAGAGGTATGGCTACACCTTC | CASSQPDSQRYGYTF
few | TRBJ2-1 | - | TRBV7-2 | TGTGCCAGCAGCTTAGGTGCGGGTGCGTACAATGAGCAGTTCTTC | CASSLGAGAYNEQFF
few | TRBJ2-3 | - | TRBV7-9 | TGTGCCAGCAGCTTCCACGGGAATTCTGATACGCAGTATTTT | CASSFHGNSDTQYF
few | TRBJ2-7 | - | TRBV20-1 | TGCAGTGCTATAAGTACTGGGCGGTCCTACGAGCAGTACTTC | CSAISTGRSYEQYF
once | TRBJ2-1 | TRBD1 | TRBV6-6 | TGTGCCAGCAGTTACACAGGGGGCGCAATCAATGAGCAGTTCTTC | CASSYTGGAINEQFF
few | TRBJ2-1 | - | TRBV5-1 | TGCGCCAGCAGCGTGGTTCCCAGCTACAATGAGCAGTTCTTC | CASSVVPSYNEQFF
- | TRBJ1-1 | TRBD1 | TRBV7-2 | TGTGCCAGCAGCCCTAGGGGGCAGTTGAACACTGAAGCTTTCTTT | CASSPRGQLNTEAFF